This TCR beta chain emerged from a study of T cell changes during pregnancy in multiple sclerosis. Produced via immunoSEQ multiplex PCR; TCRdb's table is partial and in-frame only. The sample contains fewer than 70,000 clones, approximately 91% of which appear only once. V was clipped by 10 bases and J by 7 bases; unmatched bases: 16. CDR1 and CDR2 (germline): MNHEY, SMNVEV (reference sequence). The CDR3 sequence is 16 residues long. The TCR sequence derives from a female donor with multiple sclerosis, enrolled in a pregnancy study. The sequenced sample was peripheral blood, obtained in the third trimester of pregnancy. The J gene is TRBJ2-2, the V gene TRBV27; TRBD2 matches at 9 bases. The CDR3 protein is CATSRGGGAGYGELFF. In nucleotides, the CDR3 is TGTGCCACCAGCCGTGGCGGGGGGGCGGGGTACGGGGAGCTGTTTTTT.